The 30 T cell receptor beta chains given below trace back to one sample, sequenced in a study of a mutant IDH1 vaccine in newly diagnosed glioma. Only in-frame clones appear in the TCRdb table, and some are missing; sequencing was by immunoSEQ multiplex PCR. The sample includes 35,000 to 45,000 clones, about 83% seen only once; the top ten take approximately 5.5%. Time point meaning: week 35, safety follow-up. Vaccination comprised doses that each held 300 ug of mutant IDH1 20-mer peptide, plus topical imiquimod. No antigen has been identified for these receptors. Sample: PBMCs, taken from a glioma patient whose treatment included an IDH1 peptide vaccine. The origin of the receptors is a woman in her fifties or sixties with glioma.

The V call is TRBV5-1, the J call TRBJ1-1; D remains unclear. The CDR3 totals 16 residues. V lost 0 bases, J lost 2 bases, and 14 bases lay in between. CDR1 and CDR2 from the germline V gene are SGHRS and YFSETQ. This CDR3 reads CASSLGKGLLNTEAFF. The CDR3 nucleotides read TGCGCCAGCAGCTTGGGGAAAGGCCTATTAAACACTGAAGCTTTCTTT.

This clone was observed a handful of times. The V gene is TRBV6-5, the J gene TRBJ2-5, with 10 bases fitting TRBD2. Germline V gene lookup returns CDR1 MNHEY and CDR2 SVGAGI. CDR3 length equals 14 residues. The V segment lost 5 bases and the J segment 2 bases; nucleotides outside the gene matches: 2. The CDR3 sequence: CASSSGGVQETQYF. DNA for the CDR3: TGTGCCAGCAGTAGCGGGGGGGTTCAAGAGACCCAGTACTTC.

This clone was seen more than once but under ten times. The gene calls are TRBV7-8 and TRBJ1-2; D remains unclear. There are 14 residues in the CDR3. V lost 5 bases and J 0 bases, leaving 10 bases between the germline ends. CDR1 and CDR2 (germline): SGHVS, FQNEAQ. The chain's CDR3 is CASSLTLANYGYTF. DNA of the CDR3: TGTGCCAGCAGCCTAACTCTAGCTAACTATGGCTACACCTTC.

This clone was seen only a few times. The chain couples TRBV6-6 to TRBJ1-4; 8 bases are shared with TRBD1. The CDR3 is made up of 12 amino acids. V dropped 9 bases and J dropped 8; count of bases not matched to a gene: 5. Germline V lookup: CDR1 MNHNY, CDR2 SVGAGI (reference sequence). The chain's CDR3 is CASRQGLEKLFF. The DNA of the CDR3 is TGTGCCAGTCGACAGGGGCTAGAAAAACTGTTTTTT.

J is TRBJ1-2 and V is TRBV27; 9 bases line up with TRBD1. V lost 8 bases, J lost 3 bases, and 4 bases stayed unmatched. Germline lookup yields CDR1 MNHEY and CDR2 SMNVEV (reference sequence). CDR3 length: 13 residues. The chain's CDR3 is CASGDRDDYGYTF. In DNA form, the CDR3 reads TGTGCCAGCGGGGACAGGGATGACTATGGCTACACCTTC.

This clone showed up just once. The CDR3 loop reads CASSQVSGRGNEQYF. The CDR3 region has the DNA TGTGCCAGCAGCCAAGTTAGCGGCAGGGGGAACGAGCAGTACTTC. V and J are TRBV4-2 and TRBJ2-7; TRBD1 might be the D (7 bases). The CDR3 sequence is 15 residues long. Deletions cut 1 base from V and 5 bases from J, with 15 bases between. Germline CDR1 reads LGHNA; CDR2 reads YNFKEQ.

The chain carries TRBV19 and TRBJ1-5; the D gene is possibly TRBD1 (5 bases). V shed 1 base and J shed 7 bases, with 11 bases lying between them. Per germline, CDR1 LNHDA and CDR2 SQIVND (reference sequence). This CDR3 contains 14 residues. The CDR3 sequence: CASSIGGPGQPQHF. The DNA of the CDR3 is TGTGCCAGTAGTATAGGGGGACCGGGGCAGCCCCAGCATTTT.

The chain couples TRBV30 to TRBJ1-2; D not certain. This CDR3 has 14 residues. Germline V gene sequence: CDR1 GTSNPN, CDR2 SVGIG (reference sequence). The germline V and J ends were trimmed by 4 bases and 4 bases, with 16 bases remaining between them. The CDR3 sequence: CAWIGPPPRYGYTF. Written as DNA, the CDR3 is TGTGCCTGGATCGGCCCTCCTCCACGCTATGGCTACACCTTC.

This chain links TRBV5-6 with TRBJ2-3; 9 positions match TRBD2. Germline lookup yields CDR1 SGHDT and CDR2 YYEEEE. CDR3 length equals 16 residues. With 0 bases clipped from V and 4 bases from J, the junction kept 6 bases outside the gene matches. CDR3 region: CASSLALAGPPDTQYF. CDR3 coding DNA: TGTGCCAGCAGCTTGGCGCTAGCGGGGCCCCCAGATACGCAGTATTTT. The entire variable domain, with the rest obtained from reference TRBV5-6 and TRBJ2-3, is as follows: DAGVTQSPTHLIKTRGQQVTLRCSPKSGHDTVSWYQQALGQGPQFIFQYYEEEERQRGNFPDRFSGHQFPNYSSELNVNALLLGDSALYLCASSLALAGPPDTQYFGPGTRLTVL.

V usage is TRBV29-1 and J usage is TRBJ1-1, with 8 bases that match TRBD1. The V gene end was trimmed by 6 bases and the J gene end by 2 bases; junction bases not matched to a gene: 5. The CDR3 contains 13 residues. The germline V gene encodes CDR1 SQVTM and CDR2 ANQGSEA. The DNA for the CDR3 is TGCAGCGTCCGACAGGGGAGAAACACTGAAGCTTTCTTT. Translating gives CSVRQGRNTEAFF.

V and J are TRBV4-2 and TRBJ1-1, with 9 bases aligning to TRBD1. There are 15 residues in the CDR3. Looked up from germline, CDR1 is LGHNA and CDR2 is YNFKEQ. V was pared by 0 bases and J by 5 bases, with 4 bases of the junction left unmatched. CDR3 sequence: CASSQERQGGTEAFF. Written as DNA, the CDR3 is TGTGCCAGCAGCCAAGAGAGACAGGGGGGGACTGAAGCTTTCTTT.

This chain joins TRBV7-9 and TRBJ1-4, with D unclear. CDR1 and CDR2 from the germline V gene are SEHNR and FQNEAQ (reference sequence). V lost 7 bases, J lost 0 bases, and 12 bases lay in between. The CDR3 totals 15 residues. The CDR3 region is CASTISRATNEKLFF. As DNA, the CDR3 is TGTGCCAGCACCATATCCAGAGCAACTAATGAAAAACTGTTTTTT.

This rearrangement joins TRBV11-1 to TRBJ1-1, with no clear D. Trimming removed 5 bases at V and 1 base at J, with 8 bases between. The CDR3 has 13 residues. The V gene's germline CDR1 is SGHAT and CDR2 FQDESV (reference sequence). CDR3 residues: CASSRSQNTEAFF. For the CDR3, the DNA is TGTGCCAGCAGCCGCTCCCAGAACACTGAAGCTTTCTTT. Variable domain in full (rest from reference TRBV11-1 and TRBJ1-1): EAEVAQSPRYKITEKSQAVAFWCDPISGHATLYWYRQILGQGPELLVQFQDESVVDDSQLPKDRFSAERLKGVDSTLKIQPAELGDSAMYLCASSRSQNTEAFFGQGTRLTVV.

The chain employs TRBV7-6 and TRBJ2-2; TRBD2 aligns across 8 bases. Germline-derived CDR1 and CDR2 are SGHVS and FNYEAQ. The V and J ends lost 0 bases and 5 bases, in that order; junction bases with no gene match: 5. This CDR3 contains 16 residues. The CDR3 nucleotides read TGTGCCAGCAGCTTAGCGCAGCGGGGGCCAACCGGGGAGCTGTTTTTT. Translated: CASSLAQRGPTGELFF.

The gene calls are TRBV6-5 and TRBJ2-5, with 8 nucleotides matching TRBD1. Germline CDR1 is MNHEY and CDR2 is SVGAGI. This CDR3 contains 13 residues. The trim removed 5 bases at V and 5 bases at J, leaving 4 bases unmatched. CDR3 DNA sequence: TGTGCCAGCAGTCCACGGACAGGGGAGACCCAGTACTTC. It is translated as CASSPRTGETQYF.

The CDR3 protein is CASSSSMTGNYGYTF. The CDR3 DNA follows: TGTGCCAGCAGTTCTTCCATGACAGGGAACTATGGCTACACCTTC. The rearrangement links TRBV27 to TRBJ1-2; TRBD1 aligns across 7 bases. The germline CDR1 and CDR2 sequences are MNHEY and SMNVEV (reference sequence). The V gene end was trimmed by 4 bases and the J gene end by 2 bases; junction bases not matched to a gene: 7. The CDR3 runs to 15 residues.

V gene TRBV10-2 combines with J gene TRBJ2-1, with D possibly being TRBD2 (5 bases). CDR1 WSHSY and CDR2 SAAADI come from the germline V gene. With 7 bases removed from V and 5 bases from J, the gap between germline ends came to 9 bases. The CDR3 contains 12 residues. CDR3 sequence reads: CASIATHNEQFF. In DNA, the CDR3 is TGCGCCAGCATAGCGACACACAATGAGCAGTTCTTC.

The chain combines TRBV5-1 with TRBJ2-7; no reliable D call. V was clipped by 3 bases and J by 0 bases, with 13 bases between them. This CDR3 region has 15 residues. Germline CDR1 is SGHRS and CDR2 is YFSETQ. In DNA, the CDR3 is TGCGCCAGCAGCTCAATTGGTGGGTCCTCCTACGAGCAGTACTTC. Protein product: CASSSIGGSSYEQYF.

The chain combines TRBV6-6 with TRBJ2-7; TRBD1 matches at 11 bases. CDR3 size: 16 residues. With 9 bases clipped from V and 5 bases from J, the junction kept 15 bases outside the gene matches. Germline V gives CDR1 MNHNY, CDR2 SVGAGI (reference sequence). The CDR3 DNA sequence: TGTGCCAGTTGCCCTCCGCATGGACAGGGGGCCAACGAGCAGTACTTC. Translation: CASCPPHGQGANEQYF.

The chain couples TRBV15 to TRBJ1-5; unclear D gene. This CDR3 is 17 amino acids long. Trimming shortened V by 0 bases and J by 0 bases, and 12 bases separated the two germline ends. Germline V lookup: CDR1 LNHNV, CDR2 YYDKDF (reference sequence). CDR3 sequence reads: CATSREMEVISNQPQHF. The CDR3 bases are TGTGCCACCAGCAGAGAAATGGAAGTGATTAGCAATCAGCCCCAGCATTTT.

The chain is built from TRBV10-3 and TRBJ2-7, with D tentatively TRBD1 or TRBD2 (5 bases each). V dropped 6 bases and J dropped 3 bases, with 9 bases sitting between them. This CDR3 region has 12 residues. The germline V gene encodes CDR1 ENHRY and CDR2 SYGVKD. CDR3 protein: CAISGTDYEQYF. CDR3 DNA sequence: TGTGCCATCAGCGGGACCGACTACGAGCAGTACTTC.

The chain has TRBV9 and TRBJ1-4; tentatively, D is TRBD1 (5 bases). CDR3 length: 14 residues. Trimming removed 0 bases from V and 11 bases from J, with 14 bases in between. From germline, CDR1 is SGDLS and CDR2 YYNGEE. The CDR3 loop reads CASSVGTVGGKLFF. In nucleotides, the CDR3 is TGTGCCAGCAGCGTAGGGACGGTCGGGGGGAAACTGTTTTTT.

This clone has a single count. This sequence joins TRBV19 and TRBJ2-7, with 7 bases identical to TRBD1. The germline V gene encodes CDR1 LNHDA and CDR2 SQIVND (reference sequence). This CDR3 has 14 amino acids. After removal of 7 bases from V and 9 bases from J, the junction contained 15 bases not matched to a gene. CDR3 protein: CASKKEGAVFAQYF. For the CDR3, the DNA is TGTGCCAGTAAAAAAGAGGGGGCGGTGTTTGCGCAGTACTTC.

The rearrangement joins TRBV5-1 to TRBJ2-7; D possibly corresponds to TRBD1 (5 bases). The CDR3 consists of 13 residues. V dropped 0 bases and J dropped 7 bases, with 11 bases sitting between them. The V gene's germline CDR1 is SGHRS and CDR2 YFSETQ. In DNA form, the CDR3 reads TGCGCCAGCAGCTTGGGCAGGGTGGGGGAGCAGTACTTC. This sequence encodes CASSLGRVGEQYF. Supplemented by reference TRBV5-1 and TRBJ2-7, the full variable domain reads KAGVTQTPRYLIKTRGQQVTLSCSPISGHRSVSWYQQTPGQGLQFLFEYFSETQRNKGNFPGRFSGRQFSNSRSEMNVSTLELGDSALYLCASSLGRVGEQYFGPGTRLTVT.

This clone appeared once. Compared with germline, one end of the junction differs, possibly owing to a read error. The chain couples TRBV7-7 to TRBJ2-7; no clear D gene. This CDR3 is 15 amino acids long. Germline V CDR1 and CDR2: SSHAT, FNYEAQ (reference sequence). The DNA of the CDR3 is TGTGCTAGCAGCCACCTAGGCGCAGGCTACTACGAGCAGTACTTC. Its protein product is CASSHLGAGYYEQYF.

The chain recombines TRBV28 with TRBJ1-5; D is unresolved. Looked up from germline, CDR1 is MDHEN and CDR2 is SYDVKM. The CDR3 is 16 amino acids. V lost 6 bases and J 9 bases, leaving 24 bases between the germline ends. CDR3 nucleotide sequence: TGTGCCAGCAGACCCCAAACTACCCTCAACTCTAGGCCCCAGCATTTT. Protein sequence: CASRPQTTLNSRPQHF. The full variable domain, with the rest looked up from reference TRBV28 and TRBJ1-5, is DVKVTQSSRYLVKRTGEKVFLECVQDMDHENMFWYRQDPGLGLRLIYFSYDVKMKEKGDIPEGYSVSREKKERFSLILESASTNQTSMYLCASRPQTTLNSRPQHFGDGTRLSIL.

The J gene is TRBJ1-1, the V gene TRBV6-5; the match to TRBD1 covers 8 bases. J gave up 2 bases and V 5 bases, and 7 bases lay outside the gene matches. Per the germline V gene, CDR1 is MNHEY and CDR2 is SVGAGI. This CDR3 has 15 residues. The CDR3 protein is CASSTTDRGNTEAFF. In DNA, the CDR3 is TGTGCCAGCAGTACAACAGACAGGGGAAACACTGAAGCTTTCTTT.

The V and J genes are TRBV9 and TRBJ2-1, with TRBD1 as a possible D gene (7 bases). This CDR3 has 12 amino acids. CDR1 and CDR2 from the germline V gene are SGDLS and YYNGEE. V lost 5 bases, J lost 6 bases, and 9 bases lay in between. CDR3 nucleotide sequence: TGTGCCAGCAGGCGGGACAGCAATGAGCAGTTCTTC. It codes for CASRRDSNEQFF.

This clone rates as medium-sized. The chain couples TRBV20-1 to TRBJ1-1; TRBD1 matches at 8 bases. The germline gives CDR1 DFQATT, CDR2 SNEGSKA (reference sequence). With 7 bases clipped from V and 7 bases from J, the junction kept 5 bases outside the gene matches. CDR3 length: 11 amino acids. The CDR3: CSGQGNGEAFF. The CDR3 region has the DNA TGCAGTGGACAGGGGAATGGTGAAGCTTTCTTT.

V is TRBV25-1 and J is TRBJ1-1; possibly TRBD1 for D (5 bases). Trimming took 1 base from V and 1 from J, leaving 13 bases between them. From germline, CDR1 is MGHDK and CDR2 SYGVNS. The CDR3 is made up of 16 amino acids. CDR3 loop: CASSELGATANTEAFF. The CDR3 DNA follows: TGTGCCAGCAGTGAATTGGGTGCGACAGCGAACACTGAAGCTTTCTTT.